This TCR beta chain came from a study of cytotoxic CD8 clonotypes in ibrutinib-treated CLL. The CDR3 runs to 13 residues. Trimming pared 0 bases from V and 2 bases from J, leaving 6 bases between. Germline CDR1 and CDR2: SGHNT and YYREEE (reference sequence). Notes on the study in general: Lymph node repertoires were not studied, and sampling times were unmatched.

Repertoires were generated with immunoSEQ multiplex PCR, while TCRdb's copy carries only in-frame clones and drops some. The data show about 30,000 clones, 45% to 60% seen once. As for this clone: Its antigen is unidentified.

V and J are TRBV5-4 and TRBJ2-7; D is ambiguous. Sequences were derived from PBMCs, sampled before ibrutinib treatment. The source is a human donor with chronic lymphocytic leukemia. CDR3 loop: CASSLESAYEQYF. CDR3 sequence (DNA): TGTGCCAGCAGCTTGGAGAGCGCCTACGAGCAGTACTTC.